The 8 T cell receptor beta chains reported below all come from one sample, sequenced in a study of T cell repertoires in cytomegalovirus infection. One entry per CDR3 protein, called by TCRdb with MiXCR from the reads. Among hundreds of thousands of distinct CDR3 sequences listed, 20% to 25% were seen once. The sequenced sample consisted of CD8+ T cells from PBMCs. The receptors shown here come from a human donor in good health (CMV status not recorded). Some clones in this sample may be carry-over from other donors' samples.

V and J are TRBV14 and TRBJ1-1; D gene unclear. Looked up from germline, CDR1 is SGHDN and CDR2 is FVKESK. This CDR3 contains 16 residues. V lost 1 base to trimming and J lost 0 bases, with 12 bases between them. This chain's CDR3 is CASSQGKGLVNTEAFF. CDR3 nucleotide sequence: TGTGCCAGCAGCCAAGGGAAGGGCCTGGTGAACACTGAAGCTTTCTTT.

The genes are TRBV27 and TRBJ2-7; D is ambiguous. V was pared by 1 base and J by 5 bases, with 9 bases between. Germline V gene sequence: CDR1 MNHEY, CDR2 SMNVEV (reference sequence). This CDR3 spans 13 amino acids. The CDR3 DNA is TGTGCCAGCAGTTTATTAACTACCGACGAGCAGTACTTC. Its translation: CASSLLTTDEQYF.

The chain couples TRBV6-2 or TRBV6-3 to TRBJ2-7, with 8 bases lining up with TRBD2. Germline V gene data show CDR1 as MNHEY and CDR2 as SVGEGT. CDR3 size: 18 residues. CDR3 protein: CTSSYSWQTRGALYEQYV. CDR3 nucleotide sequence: TGTACCAGCAGTTACTCGTGGCAGACGCGGGGGGCCCTCTACGAGCAGTACGTC.

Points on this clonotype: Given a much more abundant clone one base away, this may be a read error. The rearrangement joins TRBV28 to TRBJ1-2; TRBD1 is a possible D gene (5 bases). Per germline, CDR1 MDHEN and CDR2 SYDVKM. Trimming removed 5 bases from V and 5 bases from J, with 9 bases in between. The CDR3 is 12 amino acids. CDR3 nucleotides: TGTGCCAGCAGTGACAGAGAATATGGCTACACCTTC. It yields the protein CASSDREYGYTF.

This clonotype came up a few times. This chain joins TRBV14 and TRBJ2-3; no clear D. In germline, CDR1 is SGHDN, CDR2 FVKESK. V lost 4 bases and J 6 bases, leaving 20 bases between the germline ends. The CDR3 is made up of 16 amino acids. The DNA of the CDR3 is TGTGCCAGCAGCCCACTCGGCAGACGGGTCTGGGATACGCAGTATTTT. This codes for CASSPLGRRVWDTQYF.

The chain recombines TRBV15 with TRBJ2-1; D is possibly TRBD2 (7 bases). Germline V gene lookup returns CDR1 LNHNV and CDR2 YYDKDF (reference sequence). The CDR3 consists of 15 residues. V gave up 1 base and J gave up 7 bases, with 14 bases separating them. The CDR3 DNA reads TGTGCCACCAGCAGAGGGGCCGGGGGGCGGAATGAGCAGTTCTTC. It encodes CATSRGAGGRNEQFF. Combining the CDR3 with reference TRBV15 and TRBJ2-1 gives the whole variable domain DAMVIQNPRYQVTQFGKPVTLSCSQTLNHNVMYWYQQKSSQAPKLLFHYYDKDFNNEADTPDNFQSRRPNTSFCFLDIRSPGLGDTAMYLCATSRGAGGRNEQFFGPGTRLTVL.

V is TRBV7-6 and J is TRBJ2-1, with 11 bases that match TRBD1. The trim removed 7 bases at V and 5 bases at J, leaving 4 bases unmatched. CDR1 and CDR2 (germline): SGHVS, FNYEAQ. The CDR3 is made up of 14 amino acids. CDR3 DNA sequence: TGTGCCAGCACGGGACAGGGGGAGGACAATGAGCAGTTCTTC. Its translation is CASTGQGEDNEQFF.

The CDR3 nucleotides are TGTGCCAGCAGCCCCCTACAGGGGGAAGTCATCACTGAAGCTTTCTTT. Amino acid sequence: CASSPLQGEVITEAFF. This sequence joins TRBV7-9 and TRBJ1-1, with TRBD1 matching over 8 bases. The CDR3 is 16 amino acids. V was pared by 5 bases and J by 4 bases, with 12 bases of the junction left unmatched. The V gene's germline CDR1 is SEHNR and CDR2 FQNEAQ (reference sequence).